Described below is a single TCR beta chain sequence and its context. Its antigen is unidentified. Fresh peripheral blood, around 10 ml, yielded the PBMCs. The data were taken from a study of T cells in Graves' hyperthyroidism and ophthalmopathy. Study as a whole: At the time of initial diagnosis and before any treatment, peripheral blood was collected.

The CDR3 loop spans 13 amino acids. Germline loops: CDR1 KGHSH, CDR2 LQKENI. V lost 2 bases to trimming and J lost 5 bases, with 7 bases between them. Amplified regions were TCR beta CDR3 sequences from RNA transcripts. HTBI primers were used for first-round RT-PCR of the TCR CDR3. MiXCR, applied by TCRdb to the multiplex PCR reads, yields one record per CDR3 protein. Of 350,000 to 400,000 distinct CDR3 sequences listed, 15% were seen once; the top ten hold 30% to 35%. Study results and caveats: Peripheral blood also featured most of the thyroid clonotypes expanded above 0.001.

The sequenced sample was blood. This chain links TRBV18 with TRBJ1-5; D remains ambiguous. The TCR sequence derives from a woman under 40 with Graves' hyperthyroidism. The CDR3 nucleotides are TGTGCCAGCTCACCAGGGTTGGATCAGCCCCAGCATTTT. Translating it yields CASSPGLDQPQHF.